Listed below are T cell receptor beta chains from one sample, sequenced in a study of cytomegalovirus exposure and HLA in healthy donors. TCRdb's table, derived via immunoSEQ multiplex PCR, lists solely in-frame clones and lacks some. Its table records approximately 120,000 clones. Input material: PBMCs. The receptors derive from a man between 35 and 55 years old in good health and CMV-seronegative. Both conserved end residues are part of each CDR3. The order of the fields is CDR3 length, J gene, D gene, V gene, CDR3 protein, CDR3 DNA. A D gene is named only where the DNA matches it firmly.

16,TRBJ2-7,TRBD2,TRBV7-2,CASSPGTSGRRAEQYF,TGTGCCAGCAGCCCCGGGACTAGCGGGAGGAGGGCGGAGCAGTACTTC
15,TRBJ2-5,TRBD2,TRBV11-3,CASSWEAGGVETQYF,TGTGCCAGCAGCTGGGAAGCGGGAGGGGTTGAGACCCAGTACTTC
17,TRBJ2-1,NA,TRBV5-1,CASSLVAGELSYNEQFF,TGCGCCAGCAGCTTGGTTGCCGGGGAGCTCTCCTACAATGAGCAGTTCTTC
14,TRBJ1-2,TRBD1,TRBV5-4,CASSWDRGNYGYTF,TGTGCCAGCAGCTGGGACAGGGGAAACTATGGCTACACCTTC
14,TRBJ1-1,TRBD1,TRBV5-1,CASSLQGVNTEAFF,TGCGCCAGCAGCCTACAGGGGGTCAACACTGAAGCTTTCTTT
13,TRBJ2-7,NA,TRBV6-5,CASRPPGIYEQYF,TGTGCCAGCAGACCGCCGGGAATTTACGAGCAGTACTTC
15,TRBJ1-1,NA,TRBV7-2,CASSLGAGVVTEAFF,TGTGCCAGCAGCTTGGGGGCAGGGGTGGTCACTGAAGCTTTCTTT
15,TRBJ2-1,TRBD2,TRBV7-9,CASSLVLSGIYEQFF,TGTGCCAGCAGCTTAGTTCTTAGCGGGATATATGAGCAGTTCTTC
15,TRBJ1-4,TRBD1,TRBV2,CASREDRGTNEKLFF,TGTGCCAGCAGGGAAGACAGGGGAACTAATGAAAAACTGTTTTTT
13,TRBJ2-7,TRBD2,TRBV27,CASRTSGTYEQYF,TGTGCCAGCAGGACTAGCGGGACCTACGAGCAGTACTTC
18,TRBJ2-7,TRBD2,TRBV7-2,CASSLYLLAGGSSYEQYF,TGTGCCAGCAGCTTATATCTTTTAGCGGGAGGAAGCTCCTACGAGCAGTACTTC
13,TRBJ2-3,TRBD1,TRBV30,CAWTQGITDTQYF,TGTGCCTGGACACAGGGGATCACAGATACGCAGTATTTT
15,TRBJ2-5,TRBD1,TRBV19,CASSQGQGNQETQYF,TGTGCCAGTAGTCAGGGACAGGGAAACCAAGAGACCCAGTACTTC
14,TRBJ2-7,TRBD1,TRBV7-6,CASSSRQGPYEQYF,TGTGCCAGCAGCTCGCGACAGGGTCCCTACGAGCAGTACTTC
15,TRBJ2-5,TRBD1,TRBV5-1,CASSYGQGYQETQYF,TGCGCCAGCAGCTACGGACAGGGTTACCAAGAGACCCAGTACTTC
13,TRBJ2-7,TRBD1,TRBV5-4,CASRRDRGYEQYF,TGTGCCAGCAGACGGGACAGAGGCTACGAGCAGTACTTC
16,TRBJ1-3,NA,TRBV6-6,CASSLSSALQRNTIYF,TGTGCCAGCTCCTTATCCAGCGCCCTCCAACGAAACACCATATATTTT
14,TRBJ1-1,NA,TRBV6-5,CASSYAAGNTEAFF,TGTGCCAGCAGTTACGCTGCGGGGAACACTGAAGCTTTCTTT
15,TRBJ2-1,TRBD2,TRBV27,CASSAIAGSYNEQFF,TGTGCCAGCAGTGCCATAGCGGGGTCCTACAATGAGCAGTTCTTC
16,TRBJ2-5,NA,TRBV4-1,CASSQDRSRAKETQYF,TGCGCCAGCAGCCAAGATCGAAGCAGGGCTAAAGAGACCCAGTACTTC
13,TRBJ2-7,NA,TRBV2,CASTTSSYDEQYF,TGTGCCAGCACAACTAGCTCTTATGACGAGCAGTACTTC
16,TRBJ2-1,NA,TRBV10-3,CAISAGGAGGRNEQFF,TGTGCCATCAGTGCGGGGGGAGCAGGGGGCCGGAATGAGCAGTTCTTC
17,TRBJ2-2,TRBD2,TRBV10-1,CASETGLAGGRTGELFF,TGCGCCAGCGAAACGGGACTAGCGGGAGGTCGAACCGGGGAGCTGTTTTTT
15,TRBJ2-5,TRBD1,TRBV7-3,CASSPDRGRQETQYF,TGTGCCAGCAGCCCGGACAGGGGACGGCAAGAGACCCAGTACTTC
13,TRBJ2-7,NA,TRBV5-6,CASSLAAGYEQYF,TGTGCCAGCAGCTTGGCTGCAGGGTACGAGCAGTACTTC
13,TRBJ1-2,NA,TRBV10-3,CATQGSSNYGYTF,TGTGCCACGCAGGGCTCATCAAACTATGGCTACACCTTC
13,TRBJ1-2,NA,TRBV6-1,CASRESGSGGYTF,TGTGCCAGCAGAGAATCAGGGTCTGGCGGCTACACCTTC
15,TRBJ1-2,NA,TRBV6-5,CASSYSPAGKYGYTF,TGTGCCAGCAGTTACTCCCCGGCGGGAAAGTATGGCTACACCTTC
14,TRBJ2-3,NA,TRBV2,CASFLPGAPDTQYF,TGTGCCAGCTTTCTTCCGGGAGCCCCAGATACGCAGTATTTT
18,TRBJ2-2,TRBD1,TRBV7-2,CASSLVVGTGFYTGELFF,TGTGCCAGCAGCTTAGTGGTTGGGACAGGGTTTTACACCGGGGAGCTGTTTTTT
15,TRBJ1-1,NA,TRBV27,CASSFSGQGNTEAFF,TGTGCCAGCAGTTTTAGTGGGCAGGGTAACACTGAAGCTTTCTTT
19,TRBJ2-7,TRBD2,TRBV4-1,CASSQAGTSGVGALYEQYF,TGCGCCAGCAGCCAAGCCGGGACTAGCGGAGTCGGGGCATTGTACGAGCAGTACTTC
12,TRBJ1-1,TRBD1,TRBV7-9,CASSLFQGDAFF,TGTGCCAGCAGCTTATTCCAGGGGGACGCTTTCTTT
14,TRBJ1-2,TRBD1,TRBV5-1,CASSLETGGFGYTF,TGCGCCAGCAGCTTAGAGACAGGGGGGTTTGGCTACACCTTC
15,TRBJ2-7,TRBD2,TRBV2,CASSDPSGRPYEQYF,TGTGCCAGCAGTGACCCTAGCGGGAGACCCTACGAGCAGTACTTC
15,TRBJ1-3,NA,TRBV6-6,CASSYSGISGNTIYF,TGTGCCAGCAGTTATTCCGGGATCTCTGGAAACACCATATATTTT
15,TRBJ2-6,NA,TRBV10-1,CASSVGGAGANVLTF,TGCGCCAGCAGTGTGGGGGGAGCTGGGGCCAACGTCCTGACTTTC